These 7 T cell receptor beta chains were sequenced from one sample in a study of technical replicates of blood from several donors. Profiling relied on immunoSEQ multiplex PCR, and the TCRdb table lists in-frame clones only, not all of them. Of 80,000 to 95,000 clones in the sample, about 96% are singletons; the top ten hold 0.31%. What was sequenced was T cells isolated from PBMCs. The origin of the receptors is a human donor in good health.

This chain uses TRBV4-1 with TRBJ2-7; 7 nucleotides align to TRBD1. Per the germline V gene, CDR1 is MGHRA and CDR2 is YSYEKL. J lost 1 base, V lost 2 bases, and 11 bases had no gene match. The CDR3 is made up of 17 amino acids. In DNA, the CDR3 is TGCGCCAGCAGCCAACAGCCTCCCGGGACAGTTTCCTACGAGCAGTACTTC. Translating gives CASSQQPPGTVSYEQYF.

This clone has just one count. The chain employs TRBV10-1 and TRBJ2-3; TRBD2 matches 7 bases. This CDR3 is built from 14 residues. V was pared by 6 bases and J by 0 bases, with 3 bases of the junction left unmatched. Germline V gene lookup returns CDR1 WNHNN and CDR2 SYGVQD (reference sequence). CDR3 sequence: CASSPGLSTDTQYF. CDR3 nucleotide sequence: TGCGCCAGCAGCCCGGGACTAAGCACAGATACGCAGTATTTT.

This chain connects TRBV6-5 to TRBJ1-1; TRBD1 agrees at 7 bases. Per germline, CDR1 MNHEY and CDR2 SVGAGI. The CDR3 extends over 12 amino acids. The J segment lost 11 bases and the V segment lost 2 bases, leaving 5 bases of the junction unmatched. CDR3: CASSYDRVYAFF. DNA of the CDR3: TGTGCCAGCAGTTACGACAGGGTATATGCTTTCTTT.

The V gene is TRBV28, the J gene TRBJ2-3; 9 bases fit TRBD2. Germline CDR1 reads MDHEN; CDR2 reads SYDVKM. This CDR3 spans 16 amino acids. V shed 10 bases, J shed 4 bases, and the junction held 15 bases outside the gene matches. The CDR3 DNA follows: TGTGCCATAGACAGGACTAGCGAAAGAGGGTCAGATACGCAGTATTTT. Protein sequence: CAIDRTSERGSDTQYF.

This chain uses TRBV27 with TRBJ2-1, with 7 bases matching TRBD2. Germline CDR1 is MNHEY and CDR2 is SMNVEV (reference sequence). The CDR3 sequence is 17 residues long. After removal of 5 bases from V and 5 bases from J, the junction contained 15 bases not matched to a gene. DNA of the CDR3: TGTGCCAGCAGTCCCACCCTTAGCGGGTACTTCCACAATGAGCAGTTCTTC. This sequence encodes CASSPTLSGYFHNEQFF.

V is TRBV5-4 and J is TRBJ1-1; D gene unclear. There are 15 residues in the CDR3. CDR1 is SGHNT and CDR2 is YYREEE in the germline V gene (reference sequence). Trimming took off 3 bases at V and 1 base at J, with 13 bases between the two ends. The CDR3 here is CASSYAGGQNTEAFF. CDR3 DNA: TGTGCCAGCAGCTACGCGGGAGGTCAGAACACTGAAGCTTTCTTT.

This CDR3 is CASSHSPGEGGGPQHF. In DNA, the CDR3 is TGCGCCAGCAGCCACTCTCCCGGGGAGGGTGGAGGGCCCCAGCATTTT. The chain joins TRBV4-1 to TRBJ1-5; D unclear. The CDR3 has 16 amino acids. V was shortened by 3 bases and J by 9 bases, with 21 bases between the two germline ends. Germline V CDR1 and CDR2: MGHRA, YSYEKL.